This T cell receptor beta chain was sequenced in a study of regulatory T cells in long-lasting Graves disease. This clonotype appeared many times. Time point of the sample: newly diagnosed GD, antithyroid drugs for less than 3 months. After RNA was extracted from PBMCs, the TCR library was made from it. Both iRepertoire HTBI primers and Arm-PCR of CDR3 regions were used to build the TCR beta libraries. From the multiplex PCR reads, TCRdb called clonotypes with MiXCR, one entry per CDR3 protein. This repertoire shows hundreds of thousands of distinct CDR3 sequences, less than 20% found once; its top ten account for about 10%. Germline V gene data show CDR1 as LNHDA and CDR2 as SQIVND (reference sequence). With 5 bases clipped from V and 5 bases from J, the junction kept 8 bases outside the gene matches. The CDR3 length is 14 residues. The sample was also linked to a second study, of T cells in Graves' hyperthyroidism and ophthalmopathy.

The TCR originated in a woman aged 25 to 39 with Graves disease. This material consisted of peripheral blood mononuclear cells (PBMCs), taken at new diagnosis, from a patient treated with antithyroid drugs. The chain employs TRBV19 and TRBJ1-2; 7 bases match TRBD1. CDR3 protein: CASSDRDRAYGYTF. The CDR3 DNA sequence: TGTGCCAGTAGTGACCGGGACAGAGCTTATGGCTACACCTTC.